This record covers a single TCR beta chain. Its antigen is as yet unknown. TCRdb re-called the reads with MiXCR, one entry per CDR3 protein. The sample comprises approximately 74,000 distinct CDR3 sequences, around 37% of which are singletons, and approximately 95% rests with the top ten. Germline trimming cut 3 bases from V and 5 bases from J; bases unmatched to any gene: 9. CDR1 and CDR2 (germline): SGHVS, FQNEAQ. The CDR3 runs 16 residues. The sample is drawn from a study of T cell repertoires in cytomegalovirus infection. Across the study: Epitope selection comprised recently identified HLA-C-restricted CMV epitopes and well-studied HLA-B-restricted CMV epitopes. CMV infection plus the matching HLA type was flagged by public TCR beta signatures.

General study points: CMV carriers having the relevant HLA were flagged by cumulative public TCR beta family frequency. CMV-specific TCR beta clonotypes restricted by HLA-C were the ones dominating the ex vivo response.

The material sequenced was CD8+ T cells from cultured PBMCs, taken from culture after CMV antigen stimulation. The clonotype was recovered from a human donor in good health (CMV status not recorded). Some clones in this sample may be carry-over from other donors' samples. The rearrangement links TRBV7-8 to TRBJ1-2, with 10 bases that match TRBD1. CDR3 DNA sequence: TGTGCCAGCAGCTTGCTTTCAGGACAGGGGGAGTATGGCTACACCTTC. Its protein is CASSLLSGQGEYGYTF.